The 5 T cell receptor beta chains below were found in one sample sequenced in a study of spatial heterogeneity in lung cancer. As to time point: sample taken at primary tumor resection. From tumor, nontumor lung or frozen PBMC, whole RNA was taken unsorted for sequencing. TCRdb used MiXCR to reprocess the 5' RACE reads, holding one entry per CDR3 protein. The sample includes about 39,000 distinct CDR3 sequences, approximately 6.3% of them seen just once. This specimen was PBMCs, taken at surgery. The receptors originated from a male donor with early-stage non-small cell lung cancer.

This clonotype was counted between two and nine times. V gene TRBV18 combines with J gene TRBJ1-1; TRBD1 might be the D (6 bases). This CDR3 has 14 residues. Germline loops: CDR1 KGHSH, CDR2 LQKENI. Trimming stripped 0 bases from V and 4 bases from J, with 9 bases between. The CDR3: CASSPPHRATEAFF. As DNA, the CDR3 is TGTGCCAGCTCACCACCACACAGGGCCACTGAAGCTTTCTTT.

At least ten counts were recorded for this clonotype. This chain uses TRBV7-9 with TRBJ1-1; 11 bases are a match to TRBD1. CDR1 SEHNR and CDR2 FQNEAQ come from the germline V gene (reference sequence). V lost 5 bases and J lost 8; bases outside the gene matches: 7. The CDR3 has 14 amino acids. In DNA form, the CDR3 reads TGTGCCAGCAGCCTCCGGGACAGGGGGACCGAAGCTTTCTTT. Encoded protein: CASSLRDRGTEAFF.

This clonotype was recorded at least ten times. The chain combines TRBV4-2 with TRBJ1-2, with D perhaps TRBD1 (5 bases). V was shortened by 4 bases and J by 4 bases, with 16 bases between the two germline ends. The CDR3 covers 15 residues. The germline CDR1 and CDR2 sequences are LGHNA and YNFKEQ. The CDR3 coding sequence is TGTGCCAGCAGCCGGGGACCTACTTACAGCTATGGCTACACCTTC. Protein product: CASSRGPTYSYGYTF.

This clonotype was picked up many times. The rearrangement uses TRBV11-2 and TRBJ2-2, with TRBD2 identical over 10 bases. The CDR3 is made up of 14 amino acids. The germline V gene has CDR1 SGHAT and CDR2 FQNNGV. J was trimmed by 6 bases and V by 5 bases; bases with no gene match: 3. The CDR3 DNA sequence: TGTGCCAGCAGCCAAGGACTAGCGGCCGGGGAGCTGTTTTTT. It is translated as CASSQGLAAGELFF. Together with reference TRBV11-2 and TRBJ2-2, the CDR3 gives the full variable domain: EAGVAQSPRYKIIEKRQSVAFWCNPISGHATLYWYQQILGQGPKLLIQFQNNGVVDDSQLPKDRFSAERLKGVDSTLKIQPAKLEDSAVYLCASSQGLAAGELFFGEGSRLTVL.

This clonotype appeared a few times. CDR3 sequence reads: CASSLSGTGINEQFF. CDR3 bases: TGTGCCAGCAGTTTGAGCGGGACAGGGATCAATGAGCAGTTCTTC. This chain uses TRBV12-3 or TRBV12-4 with TRBJ2-1, with TRBD1 matching 9 bases. Losses at the gene ends were 3 bases for V and 6 bases for J; bases not matched to a gene: 6. This CDR3 comprises 15 residues.